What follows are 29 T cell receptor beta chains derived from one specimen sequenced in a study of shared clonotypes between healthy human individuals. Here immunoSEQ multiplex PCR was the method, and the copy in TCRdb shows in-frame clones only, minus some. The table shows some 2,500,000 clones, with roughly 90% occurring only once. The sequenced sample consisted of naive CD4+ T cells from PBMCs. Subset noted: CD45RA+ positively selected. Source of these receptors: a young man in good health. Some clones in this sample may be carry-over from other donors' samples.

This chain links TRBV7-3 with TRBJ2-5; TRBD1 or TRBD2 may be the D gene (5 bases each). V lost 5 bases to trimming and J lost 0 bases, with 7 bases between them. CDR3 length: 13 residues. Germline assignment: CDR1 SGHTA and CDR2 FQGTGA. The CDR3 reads CASSGGHQETQYF. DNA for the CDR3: TGTGCCAGCAGCGGGGGACACCAAGAGACCCAGTACTTC.

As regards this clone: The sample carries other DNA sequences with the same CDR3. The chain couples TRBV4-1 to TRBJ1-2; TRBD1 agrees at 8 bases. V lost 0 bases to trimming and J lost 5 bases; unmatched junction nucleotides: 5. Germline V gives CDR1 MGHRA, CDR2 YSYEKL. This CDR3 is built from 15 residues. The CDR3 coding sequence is TGCGCCAGCAGCCAAGACAGGGGGCGAGGGTATGGCTACACCTTC. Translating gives CASSQDRGRGYGYTF.

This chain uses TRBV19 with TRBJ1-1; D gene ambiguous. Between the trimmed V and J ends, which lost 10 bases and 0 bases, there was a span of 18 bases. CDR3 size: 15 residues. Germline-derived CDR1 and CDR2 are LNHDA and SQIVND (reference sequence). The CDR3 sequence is CATFTVRGMNTEAFF. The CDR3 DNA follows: TGTGCCACCTTCACCGTGCGGGGAATGAACACTGAAGCTTTCTTT.

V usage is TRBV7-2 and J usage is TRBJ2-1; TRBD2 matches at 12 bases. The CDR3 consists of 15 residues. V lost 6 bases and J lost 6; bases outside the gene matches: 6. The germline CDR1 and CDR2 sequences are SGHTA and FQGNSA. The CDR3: CASSPTSGRSNEQFF. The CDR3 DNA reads TGTGCCAGCAGTCCGACTAGCGGGAGAAGCAATGAGCAGTTCTTC.

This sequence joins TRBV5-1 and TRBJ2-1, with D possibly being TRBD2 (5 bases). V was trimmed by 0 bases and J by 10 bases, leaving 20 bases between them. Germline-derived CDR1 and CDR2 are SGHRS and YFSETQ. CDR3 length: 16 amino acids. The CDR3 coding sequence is TGCGCCAGCAGCTTGGCATTAGAGGTGATCGAGGGCGAGCAGTTCTTC. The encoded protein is CASSLALEVIEGEQFF.

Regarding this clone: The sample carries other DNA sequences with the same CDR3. DNA of the CDR3: TGTGCCAGCAGCAGAACAGGGGCGAACACTGAAGCTTTCTTT. It translates to CASSRTGANTEAFF. The chain employs TRBV9 and TRBJ1-1; TRBD1 matches at 7 bases. The CDR3 runs to 14 residues. Losses at the gene ends were 4 bases for V and 1 base for J; bases not matched to a gene: 4. In germline, CDR1 is SGDLS, CDR2 YYNGEE.

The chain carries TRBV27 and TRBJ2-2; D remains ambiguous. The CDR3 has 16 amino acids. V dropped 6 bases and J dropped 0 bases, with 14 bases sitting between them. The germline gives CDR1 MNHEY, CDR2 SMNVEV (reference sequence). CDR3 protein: CASSYYLAANTGELFF. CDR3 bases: TGTGCCAGCAGCTACTATCTGGCGGCGAACACCGGGGAGCTGTTTTTT.

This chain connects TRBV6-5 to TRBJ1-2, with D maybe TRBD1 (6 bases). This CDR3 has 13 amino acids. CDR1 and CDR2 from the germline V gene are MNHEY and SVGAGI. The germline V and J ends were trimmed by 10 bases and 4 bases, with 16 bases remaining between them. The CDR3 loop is CATLGGGRYGYTF. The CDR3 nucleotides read TGTGCCACCCTTGGCGGGGGCCGCTATGGCTACACCTTC.

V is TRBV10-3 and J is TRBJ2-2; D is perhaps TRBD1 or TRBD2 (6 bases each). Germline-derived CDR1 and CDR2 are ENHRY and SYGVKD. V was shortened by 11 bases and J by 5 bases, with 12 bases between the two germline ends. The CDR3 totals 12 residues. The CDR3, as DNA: TGTGCCCACCGAGGGGGGACCGGGGAGCTGTTTTTT. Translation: CAHRGGTGELFF.

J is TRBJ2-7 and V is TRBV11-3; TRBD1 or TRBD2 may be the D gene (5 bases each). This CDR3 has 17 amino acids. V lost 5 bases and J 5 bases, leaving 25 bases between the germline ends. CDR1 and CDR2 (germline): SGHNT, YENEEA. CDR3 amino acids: CASSGLGTDGFGNEQYF. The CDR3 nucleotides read TGTGCCAGCAGCGGTTTGGGGACGGACGGCTTCGGGAACGAGCAGTACTTC.

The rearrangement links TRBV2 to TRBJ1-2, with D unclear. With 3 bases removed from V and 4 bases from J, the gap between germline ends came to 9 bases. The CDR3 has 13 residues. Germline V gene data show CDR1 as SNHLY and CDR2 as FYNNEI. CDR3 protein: CASSDLGPYGYTF. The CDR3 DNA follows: TGTGCCAGCAGTGATTTAGGGCCCTATGGCTACACCTTC.

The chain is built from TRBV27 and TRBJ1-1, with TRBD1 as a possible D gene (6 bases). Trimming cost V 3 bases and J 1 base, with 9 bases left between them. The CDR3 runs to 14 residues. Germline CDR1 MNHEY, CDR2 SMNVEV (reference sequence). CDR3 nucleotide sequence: TGTGCCAGCAGTTTTAGGGGGACGAACACTGAAGCTTTCTTT. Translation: CASSFRGTNTEAFF.

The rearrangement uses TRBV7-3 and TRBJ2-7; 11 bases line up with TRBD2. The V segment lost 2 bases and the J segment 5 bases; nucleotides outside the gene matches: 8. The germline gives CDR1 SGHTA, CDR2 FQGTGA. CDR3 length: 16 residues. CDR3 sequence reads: CASSLGTSGGGHEQYF. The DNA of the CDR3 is TGTGCCAGCAGCTTAGGAACTAGCGGGGGTGGCCACGAGCAGTACTTC.

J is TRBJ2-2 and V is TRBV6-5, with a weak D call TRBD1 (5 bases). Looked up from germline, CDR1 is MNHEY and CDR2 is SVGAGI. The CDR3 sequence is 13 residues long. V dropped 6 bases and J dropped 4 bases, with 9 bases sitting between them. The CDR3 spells CASSSTVTGELFF. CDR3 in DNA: TGTGCCAGCAGCTCGACAGTCACCGGGGAGCTGTTTTTT.

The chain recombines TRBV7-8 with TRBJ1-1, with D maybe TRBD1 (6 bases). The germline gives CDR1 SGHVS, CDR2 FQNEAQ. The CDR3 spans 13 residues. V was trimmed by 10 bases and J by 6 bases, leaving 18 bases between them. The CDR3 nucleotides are TGTGCCACCACCGGGACACACGGCGCTGAAGCTTTCTTT. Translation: CATTGTHGAEAFF.

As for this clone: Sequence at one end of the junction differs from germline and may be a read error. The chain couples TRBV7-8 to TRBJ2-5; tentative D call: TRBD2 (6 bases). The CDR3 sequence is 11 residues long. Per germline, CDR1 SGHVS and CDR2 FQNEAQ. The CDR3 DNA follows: TGTGCCAGCAGCTTAGTGGGACTGCTGCACTTC. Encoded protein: CASSLVGLLHF.

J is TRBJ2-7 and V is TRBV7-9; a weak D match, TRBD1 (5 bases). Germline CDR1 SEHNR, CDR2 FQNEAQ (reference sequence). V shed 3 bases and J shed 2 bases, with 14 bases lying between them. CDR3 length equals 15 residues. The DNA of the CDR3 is TGTGCCAGCAGCTTGGTTGTGGGGCATGCCTACGAGCAGTACTTC. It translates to CASSLVVGHAYEQYF.

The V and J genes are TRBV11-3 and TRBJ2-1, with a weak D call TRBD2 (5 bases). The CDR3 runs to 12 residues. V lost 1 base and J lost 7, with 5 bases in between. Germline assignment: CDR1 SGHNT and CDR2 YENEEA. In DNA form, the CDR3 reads TGTGCCAGCAGCTTAGGGAGGAATGAGCAGTTCTTC. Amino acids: CASSLGRNEQFF.

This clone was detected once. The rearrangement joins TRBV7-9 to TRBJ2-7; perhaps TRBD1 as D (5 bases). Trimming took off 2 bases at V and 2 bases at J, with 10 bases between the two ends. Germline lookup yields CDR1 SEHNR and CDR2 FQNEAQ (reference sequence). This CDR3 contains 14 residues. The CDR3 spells CASSLKQGPYEQYF. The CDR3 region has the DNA TGTGCCAGCAGCTTAAAGCAGGGTCCCTACGAGCAGTACTTC.

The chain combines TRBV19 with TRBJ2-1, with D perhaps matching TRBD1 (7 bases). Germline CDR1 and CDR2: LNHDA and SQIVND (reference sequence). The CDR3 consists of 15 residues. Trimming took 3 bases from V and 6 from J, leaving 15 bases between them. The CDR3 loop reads CASSIGGGWGNEQFF. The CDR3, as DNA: TGTGCCAGTAGTATTGGAGGGGGCTGGGGCAATGAGCAGTTCTTC.

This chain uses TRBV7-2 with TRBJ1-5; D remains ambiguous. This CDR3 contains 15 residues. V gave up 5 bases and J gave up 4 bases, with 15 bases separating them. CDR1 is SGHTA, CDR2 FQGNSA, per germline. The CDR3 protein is CASSNRVGINQPQHF. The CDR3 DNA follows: TGTGCCAGCAGCAATAGGGTCGGAATAAATCAGCCCCAGCATTTT.

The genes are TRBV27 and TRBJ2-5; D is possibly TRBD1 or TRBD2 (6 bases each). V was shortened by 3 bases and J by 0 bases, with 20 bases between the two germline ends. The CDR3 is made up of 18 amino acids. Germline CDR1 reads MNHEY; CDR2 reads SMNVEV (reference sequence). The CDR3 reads CASSFGGPDHSYQETQYF. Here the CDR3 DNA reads TGTGCCAGCAGTTTTGGGGGGCCGGACCACTCGTACCAAGAGACCCAGTACTTC.

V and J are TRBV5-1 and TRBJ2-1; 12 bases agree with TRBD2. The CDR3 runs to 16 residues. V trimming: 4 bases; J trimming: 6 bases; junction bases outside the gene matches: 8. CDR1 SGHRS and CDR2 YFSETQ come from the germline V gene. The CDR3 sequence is CASSPLLAGGFNEQFF. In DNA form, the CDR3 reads TGCGCCAGCAGCCCCTTACTAGCGGGAGGTTTCAATGAGCAGTTCTTC.

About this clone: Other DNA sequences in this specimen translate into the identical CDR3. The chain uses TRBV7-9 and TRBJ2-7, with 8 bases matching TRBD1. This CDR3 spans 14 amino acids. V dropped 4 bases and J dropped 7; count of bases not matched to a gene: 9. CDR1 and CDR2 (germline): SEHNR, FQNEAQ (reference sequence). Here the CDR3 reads CASSSGQGAGEQYF. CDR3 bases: TGTGCCAGCAGCTCCGGACAGGGCGCTGGAGAGCAGTACTTC.

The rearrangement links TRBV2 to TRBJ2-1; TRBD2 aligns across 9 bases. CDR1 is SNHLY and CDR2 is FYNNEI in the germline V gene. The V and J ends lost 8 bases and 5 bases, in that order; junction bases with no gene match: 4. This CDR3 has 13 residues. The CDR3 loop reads CASEREAHNEQFF. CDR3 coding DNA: TGTGCCAGCGAGCGGGAGGCCCACAATGAGCAGTTCTTC.

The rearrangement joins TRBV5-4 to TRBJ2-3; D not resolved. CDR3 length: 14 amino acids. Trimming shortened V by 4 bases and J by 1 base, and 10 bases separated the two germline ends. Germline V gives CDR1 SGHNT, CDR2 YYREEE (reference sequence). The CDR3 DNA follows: TGTGCCAGCAGCGTTCCTCGTGGCACAGATACGCAGTATTTT. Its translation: CASSVPRGTDTQYF.

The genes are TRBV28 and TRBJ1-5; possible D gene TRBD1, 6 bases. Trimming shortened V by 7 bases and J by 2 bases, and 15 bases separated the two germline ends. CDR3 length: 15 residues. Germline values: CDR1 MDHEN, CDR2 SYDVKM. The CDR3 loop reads CASTSQGLGNQPQHF. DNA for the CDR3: TGTGCCAGCACCTCGCAGGGGTTGGGCAATCAGCCCCAGCATTTT.

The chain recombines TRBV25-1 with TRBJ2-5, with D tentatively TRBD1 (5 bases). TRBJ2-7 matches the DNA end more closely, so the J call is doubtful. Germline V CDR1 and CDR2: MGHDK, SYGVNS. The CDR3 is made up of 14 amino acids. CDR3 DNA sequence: TGTGCCAGCAGTGGTTACAGGAATTCGTACGAGCAGTACTTC. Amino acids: CASSGYRNSYEQYF.

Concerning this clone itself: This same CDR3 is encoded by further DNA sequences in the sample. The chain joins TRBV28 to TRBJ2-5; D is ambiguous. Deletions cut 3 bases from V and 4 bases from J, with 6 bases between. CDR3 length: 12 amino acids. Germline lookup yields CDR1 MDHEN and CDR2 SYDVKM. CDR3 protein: CASSLVRETQYF. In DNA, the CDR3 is TGTGCCAGCAGTTTGGTCAGAGAGACCCAGTACTTC.